One T cell receptor beta chain is described in this entry. Its antigen remains unidentified. The PCR contained 60 Vbeta and 13 Jbeta primers. Under the authors' procedure: A follow-up analysis tallied around 80 million unique TCR beta chains, approximately 11 million shared. Measured with immunoSEQ multiplex PCR; TCRdb has only the in-frame clones, and not every one. From that table come the V and J calls and clone size; the DNA was used to work out D and trimming. The table has 65,000 to 80,000 clones, approximately 72% seen once. The record originates from a study of cytomegalovirus exposure and HLA in healthy donors. Study-level information: Approximately 180 million T cells yielded 100 million or so unique TCR beta sequences, as an earlier analysis found. Overall study results and limits: According to the study, 160 or so TCR beta chains were cytomegalovirus-associated. TCR beta chain V- and J-gene trimming was linked, in a later analysis, to a missense variant in DCLRE1C.

Germline V gene data show CDR1 as ENHRY and CDR2 as SYGVKD. V lost 4 bases, J lost 5 bases, and 15 bases lay in between. This CDR3 spans 14 amino acids. The chain employs TRBV10-3 and TRBJ2-7; D ambiguous. The sequencing sample was made of PBMCs. The receptor's source is a woman aged 40-49 years in good health and CMV-seropositive. The CDR3 DNA sequence: TGTGCCATCAGTGCAAAAGGCAGGTCCAACGAGCAGTACTTC. It is translated as CAISAKGRSNEQYF.